One sample yielded the 32 T cell receptor beta chains listed below, sequenced in a study of T cells in Graves' hyperthyroidism and ophthalmopathy. TCR beta CDR3 region amplification was performed from RNA transcripts. HTBI primers were used for first-round RT-PCR of the TCR CDR3. Each CDR3 protein gets one entry after TCRdb re-called the multiplex PCR reads with MiXCR. The sample lists roughly 200,000 distinct CDR3 sequences; less than 20% were seen once. The sequencing input was blood. The source is a woman in her fifties or sixties with Graves' hyperthyroidism.

The chain employs TRBV30 and TRBJ1-5, with D tentatively TRBD1 (5 bases). This CDR3 is 15 amino acids long. The germline V gene encodes CDR1 GTSNPN and CDR2 SVGIG (reference sequence). V shed 1 base and J shed 0 bases, with 10 bases lying between them. CDR3 sequence: CAWSAGDYSNQPQHF. DNA of the CDR3: TGTGCCTGGAGTGCGGGGGATTATAGCAATCAGCCCCAGCATTTT.

This clonotype was recorded many times. This chain joins TRBV20-1 and TRBJ2-5; D might be TRBD1 (5 bases). The V gene's germline CDR1 is DFQATT and CDR2 SNEGSKA (reference sequence). This CDR3 is built from 14 residues. Trimming pared 4 bases from V and 1 base from J, leaving 13 bases between. The CDR3: CSAIPGHPQETQYF. In nucleotides, the CDR3 is TGCAGTGCTATCCCAGGACACCCCCAAGAGACCCAGTACTTC.

This clonotype has a count of ten or more. The V and J genes are TRBV20-1 and TRBJ1-5; 8 bases fit TRBD1. This CDR3 region has 18 residues. V shed 1 base and J 0 bases; nucleotides not matched to a gene: 11. Germline V lookup: CDR1 DFQATT, CDR2 SNEGSKA (reference sequence). This CDR3 is CSARGRWNRGYSNQPQHF. The CDR3 bases are TGCAGTGCTAGAGGAAGGTGGAACAGGGGGTATAGCAATCAGCCCCAGCATTTT.

At least ten counts were recorded for this clonotype. The missing conserved phenylalanine or tryptophan at the end of this CDR3 makes a read error likely. This rearrangement joins TRBV28 to TRBJ1-2; D unclear. CDR1 and CDR2 (germline): MDHEN, SYDVKM. The CDR3 length is 12 residues. V lost 3 bases and J 3 bases, leaving 5 bases between the germline ends. The CDR3 spells CASSFLDYGYTL. The CDR3 DNA sequence: TGTGCCAGCAGTTTTTTAGACTATGGCTACACCCTC.

This clonotype was seen a handful of times. DNA of the CDR3: TGTGCCAGTAGTCGCCGGGACAGGGGGCGCGAAGTTTTCTACGAGCAGTACTTC. Its protein is CASSRRDRGREVFYEQYF. The chain recombines TRBV19 with TRBJ2-7; TRBD1 matches at 12 bases. Germline trimming cut 5 bases from V and 3 bases from J; bases unmatched to any gene: 14. In germline, CDR1 is LNHDA, CDR2 SQIVND (reference sequence). This CDR3 contains 18 residues.

This clonotype was detected ten times or more. The CDR3 reads CASSEGNGGSYEQYF. DNA of the CDR3: TGTGCCAGCAGTGAAGGGAATGGGGGTTCCTACGAGCAGTACTTC. The genes are TRBV6-1 and TRBJ2-7; D is tentatively TRBD1 or TRBD2 (5 bases each). The V end was cut by 1 base, the J end by 1 base, with 11 bases between. This CDR3 is 15 amino acids long. Germline V lookup: CDR1 MNHNS, CDR2 SASEGT.

This clonotype was counted ten times or more. Written as DNA, the CDR3 is TGCAGTGCCGGGGACCAACCCTCCTACGAGCAGTACTTC. This translates into CSAGDQPSYEQYF. The chain uses TRBV20-1 and TRBJ2-7; D is perhaps TRBD1 or TRBD2 (5 bases each). The germline V gene encodes CDR1 DFQATT and CDR2 SNEGSKA (reference sequence). The length of the CDR3 is 13 residues. The germline V and J ends were trimmed by 6 bases and 0 bases, with 12 bases remaining between them.

This clonotype was counted at least ten times. The gene calls are TRBV11-2 and TRBJ2-3, with 8 bases identical to TRBD2. The CDR3 is made up of 15 amino acids. V shed 1 base and J 4 bases; nucleotides not matched to a gene: 4. In germline, CDR1 is SGHAT, CDR2 FQNNGV. CDR3 loop: CASSLAGGLADTQYF. The CDR3 DNA follows: TGTGCCAGCAGCTTAGCGGGAGGGCTAGCAGATACGCAGTATTTT.

This clonotype came up many times. The chain uses TRBV2 and TRBJ2-7; D could derive from TRBD1 or TRBD2 (5 bases each). Trimming shortened V by 6 bases and J by 9 bases, and 12 bases separated the two germline ends. The V gene's germline CDR1 is SNHLY and CDR2 FYNNEI. This CDR3 contains 11 residues. The CDR3 sequence: CASSPWGWQYF. CDR3 bases: TGTGCCAGCAGCCCTTGGGGGTGGCAGTACTTC.

In its sample, this clonotype was seen a few times. A much bigger clone sits one base away, suggesting this may be a read error. The chain links TRBV5-1 to TRBJ2-7; perhaps TRBD1 as D (6 bases). Germline values: CDR1 SGHRS, CDR2 YFSETQ. Trimming cost V 0 bases and J 4 bases, with 8 bases left between them. The CDR3 contains 13 residues. The CDR3 nucleotides read TGCGCCAGCAGCTTGGTAGGACAGTACGAGCAGTACTTC. The encoded protein is CASSLVGQYEQYF.

This clonotype was observed at least ten times. The V gene is TRBV6-1, the J gene TRBJ1-2; 7 bases line up with TRBD1. The CDR3 is made up of 12 amino acids. CDR1 MNHNS and CDR2 SASEGT come from the germline V gene. V lost 7 bases and J lost 6; bases outside the gene matches: 5. CDR3 sequence reads: CASKEGGDGYTF. The CDR3 DNA follows: TGTGCCAGCAAGGAAGGGGGCGATGGCTACACCTTC.

This clonotype was seen repeatedly, ten times or more. CDR3 in DNA: TGTGCCAGCAGTTACGGATCGGGGAGGGGGAGCGGTGCCGGGGAGCTGTTTTTT. This gives the protein CASSYGSGRGSGAGELFF. The chain recombines TRBV6-5 with TRBJ2-2, with D perhaps matching TRBD2 (7 bases). The ends were cut back, 2 bases at V and 6 bases at J, with 22 bases in the middle. Germline-derived CDR1 and CDR2 are MNHEY and SVGAGI. The length of the CDR3 is 18 residues.

This clonotype has at least ten counts. This chain joins TRBV27 and TRBJ1-5, with D hard to call. CDR1 and CDR2 (germline): MNHEY, SMNVEV (reference sequence). CDR3 size: 14 residues. V dropped 6 bases and J dropped 3 bases, with 12 bases sitting between them. The chain's CDR3 is CASSPYDNNQPQHF. The CDR3 nucleotides are TGTGCCAGCAGCCCCTACGACAACAATCAGCCCCAGCATTTT.

The V call is TRBV19, the J call TRBJ1-2; D is ambiguous. This CDR3 has 13 amino acids. Germline CDR1 and CDR2: LNHDA and SQIVND (reference sequence). V was cut by 3 bases and J by 3 bases, with 8 bases left in between. CDR3 sequence: CASSILRDYGYTF. The CDR3 DNA is TGTGCCAGTAGTATCCTCCGGGACTATGGCTACACCTTC.

The chain recombines TRBV29-1 with TRBJ2-7; the match to TRBD1 covers 7 bases. Germline V lookup: CDR1 SQVTM, CDR2 ANQGSEA. Trimming at V came to 1 base and at J to 7 bases, leaving 10 bases not matched to a gene. CDR3 length: 14 amino acids. The CDR3 bases are TGCAGCGTTGAAGTTTTAGGGGGCTTACGAGAGCAGTACTTC. It encodes CSVEVLGGLREQYF.

In DNA form, the CDR3 reads TGTGCCGGAGGAGGGTACGGGGCCAACGTCCTGACTTTC. It translates to CAGGGYGANVLTF. J is TRBJ2-6 and V is TRBV2; a weak D match, TRBD2 (6 bases). The CDR3 consists of 13 residues. V was shortened by 11 bases and J by 4 bases, with 12 bases between the two germline ends. Germline CDR1 and CDR2: SNHLY and FYNNEI. Combining the CDR3 with reference TRBV2 and TRBJ2-6 gives the whole variable domain EPEVTQTPSHQVTQMGQEVILRCVPISNHLYFYWYRQILGQKVEFLVSFYNNEISEKSEIFDDQFSVERPDGSNFTLKIRSTKLEDSAMYFCAGGGYGANVLTFGAGSRLTVL.

This clonotype was counted ten times or more. This sequence joins TRBV7-9 and TRBJ1-1, with unresolved D. This CDR3 spans 14 amino acids. Per germline, CDR1 SEHNR and CDR2 FQNEAQ (reference sequence). With 3 bases removed from V and 1 base from J, the gap between germline ends came to 9 bases. The CDR3 nucleotides read TGTGCCAGCAGCTTTGACAATAAGAACACTGAAGCTTTCTTT. Encoded protein: CASSFDNKNTEAFF.

This clonotype was seen a handful of times. The rearrangement joins TRBV6-1 to TRBJ2-5; D is perhaps TRBD1 (6 bases). Germline values: CDR1 MNHNS, CDR2 SASEGT. This CDR3 comprises 15 residues. Trimming shortened V by 5 bases and J by 5 bases, and 18 bases separated the two germline ends. The CDR3 DNA reads as TGTGCCAGCAGTAGTACAGGGCTCTCCTGGGAGACCCAGTACTTC. Protein sequence: CASSSTGLSWETQYF.

V is TRBV27 and J is TRBJ1-2, with 9 bases that match TRBD1. CDR3 length: 12 residues. V lost 5 bases and J lost 6; bases outside the gene matches: 1. Looked up from germline, CDR1 is MNHEY and CDR2 is SMNVEV (reference sequence). For the CDR3, the DNA is TGTGCCAGCAGTACAGGGGGCAATGGCTACACCTTC. Translated: CASSTGGNGYTF.

This clonotype was picked up many times. The chain uses TRBV11-2 and TRBJ2-1; possibly TRBD2 for D (6 bases). CDR3 length: 17 residues. The germline gives CDR1 SGHAT, CDR2 FQNNGV. Trimming removed 1 base from V and 0 bases from J, with 13 bases in between. CDR3 sequence reads: CASSLGLASSSYNEQFF. CDR3 sequence (DNA): TGTGCCAGCAGCTTAGGGCTAGCGTCGAGCTCCTACAATGAGCAGTTCTTC.

This clonotype was seen many times. The chain uses TRBV20-1 and TRBJ2-1; D is unclear. Trimming cost V 6 bases and J 9 bases, with 12 bases left between them. CDR1 is DFQATT, CDR2 SNEGSKA, per germline (reference sequence). This CDR3 contains 11 residues. CDR3 in DNA: TGCAGTGCCGCCCCTAGTGTTGAGCAGTTCTTC. Its protein product is CSAAPSVEQFF.

The chain links TRBV19 to TRBJ1-2, with D tentatively TRBD1 (5 bases). The CDR3 extends over 16 amino acids. With 1 base removed from V and 4 bases from J, the gap between germline ends came to 16 bases. Germline V CDR1 and CDR2: LNHDA, SQIVND (reference sequence). The CDR3 DNA follows: TGTGCCAGTAGTATAGCCGAGGGGCGATTCGTCTATGGCTACACCTTC. Encoded protein: CASSIAEGRFVYGYTF.

This clonotype appeared a few times. This chain uses TRBV18 with TRBJ2-5; 7 positions match TRBD1. Germline V gene sequence: CDR1 KGHSH, CDR2 LQKENI. With V trimmed by 1 base and J by 2 bases, 4 bases remained unmatched. The CDR3 is made up of 15 amino acids. CDR3 bases: TGTGCCAGCTCACCACGTCCGGGACAGCAAGAGACCCAGTACTTC. Its translation: CASSPRPGQQETQYF.

On this clonotype: A single base separates this from a much larger clone, so it may be a read error. V is TRBV25-1 and J is TRBJ2-1, with D uncertain. Germline CDR1 MGHDK, CDR2 SYGVNS. The CDR3 spans 19 residues. The CDR3 is CASSEGSRPKTSSNNGQFF. DNA for the CDR3: TGTGCCAGCAGTGAAGGGTCCCGCCCGAAAACCTCTTCGAACAATGGGCAGTTCTTC.

This chain joins TRBV3-1 and TRBJ2-2, with 11 positions matching TRBD1. Per the germline V gene, CDR1 is LGHDT and CDR2 is YNNKEL (reference sequence). The CDR3 has 15 amino acids. V lost 5 bases and J lost 6; bases outside the gene matches: 5. CDR3 DNA: TGTGCCAGCAGCTTCGGACAGGGGGCGGCCGGGGAGCTGTTTTTT. Its protein product is CASSFGQGAAGELFF.

Concerning this clonotype: This may come from a read error, since a much larger clone is one base off. The V call is TRBV11-2, the J call TRBJ2-1, with TRBD2 as a possible D gene (6 bases). This CDR3 is 15 amino acids long. Looked up from germline, CDR1 is SGHAT and CDR2 is FQNNGV. CDR3 protein: CASTLEGRSYNEQSF. The CDR3, as DNA: TGTGCCAGCACCCTGGAGGGCCGGTCCTACAATGAGCAGTCCTTC.

The V gene is TRBV7-8, the J gene TRBJ1-5, with TRBD1 identical over 8 bases. Germline CDR1 and CDR2: SGHVS and FQNEAQ. The CDR3 is made up of 15 amino acids. V was clipped by 5 bases and J by 9 bases; unmatched bases: 12. The CDR3 nucleotides read TGTGCCAGCAGCGGAACGGGACAGGCAAGCCGGCCCCAGCATTTT. It specifies CASSGTGQASRPQHF.

The rearrangement uses TRBV19 and TRBJ2-3, with 9 positions matching TRBD2. The V segment lost 4 bases and the J segment 6 bases; nucleotides outside the gene matches: 11. Germline-derived CDR1 and CDR2 are LNHDA and SQIVND (reference sequence). There are 16 residues in the CDR3. CDR3 DNA: TGTGCCAGTAGTAAATCTAGCGGGACGAACGGGGATACGCAGTATTTT. Protein product: CASSKSSGTNGDTQYF.

This clonotype was picked up many times. The chain joins TRBV20-1 to TRBJ2-1; no definite D call. The CDR3 is 13 amino acids. The germline V gene encodes CDR1 DFQATT and CDR2 SNEGSKA (reference sequence). V lost 1 base and J 2 bases, leaving 6 bases between the germline ends. The CDR3 spells CSARGSPYNEQFF. The CDR3 DNA reads TGCAGTGCTAGAGGAAGCCCCTACAATGAGCAGTTCTTC.

The sample holds many counts of this clonotype. The chain recombines TRBV24-1 with TRBJ2-1, with D tentatively TRBD1 (6 bases). The germline CDR1 and CDR2 sequences are KGHDR and SFDVKD. The CDR3 consists of 15 residues. The germline V and J ends were trimmed by 4 bases and 2 bases, with 11 bases remaining between them. For the CDR3, the DNA is TGTGCCACCAGTGACCCGGGACAACCCTACAATGAGCAGTTCTTC. Protein product: CATSDPGQPYNEQFF.

The chain carries TRBV7-2 and TRBJ2-1, with 11 bases aligning to TRBD1. The CDR3 length is 16 residues. Germline V gene lookup returns CDR1 SGHTA and CDR2 FQGNSA. The junction had 10 bases not matched to a gene; V was cut back by 6 bases and J by 6 bases. The CDR3 region is CASRLNGQGASNEQFF. The CDR3 nucleotides read TGTGCCAGCAGACTAAACGGACAGGGGGCAAGCAATGAGCAGTTCTTC. Based on the CDR3 plus reference TRBV7-2 and TRBJ2-1, the full variable domain is GAGVSQSPSNKVTEKGKDVELRCDPISGHTALYWYRQSLGQGLEFLIYFQGNSAPDKSGLPSDRFSAERTGGSVSTLTIQRTQQEDSAVYLCASRLNGQGASNEQFFGPGTRLTVL.

This clonotype turned up a few times. CDR3 amino acids: CASSPQTRGAGQPQHF. The CDR3 DNA sequence: TGTGCCAGCTCACCACAAACTAGGGGCGCGGGGCAGCCCCAGCATTTT. The rearrangement joins TRBV18 to TRBJ1-5; perhaps TRBD1 as D (5 bases). The ends were cut back, 1 base at V and 7 bases at J, with 17 bases in the middle. Per the germline V gene, CDR1 is KGHSH and CDR2 is LQKENI. The CDR3 is 16 residues long.